The present entry profiles one TCR beta chain with its context. The data are from a study of blood T cell repertoires in COVID-19. With 4 bases clipped from V and 5 bases from J, the junction kept 12 bases outside the gene matches. Germline V gene lookup returns CDR1 LGHDT and CDR2 YNNKEL (reference sequence). This CDR3 spans 16 amino acids. Measured with immunoSEQ multiplex PCR; TCRdb has only the in-frame clones, and not every one. This sample has 40,000 or so clones; 70% to 80% occur once, and the top ten carry approximately 23%. The sequenced sample consisted of peripheral blood. The rearrangement links TRBV3-1 (or the pseudogene TRBV3-2) to TRBJ1-1, with 8 bases matching TRBD1. The sequence was obtained from a man in his sixties or seventies with acute or convalescent COVID-19. The DNA for the CDR3 is TGTGCCAGCAGCCCCTTCCCCCAGGGGGCCGGTACTGAAGCTTTCTTT. Residues: CASSPFPQGAGTEAFF.